The 9 T cell receptor beta chains below all came from one sample that was sequenced in a study of blood T cell repertoires in COVID-19. Profiled with immunoSEQ multiplex PCR; TCRdb holds only in-frame clones, not every one. The table has approximately 470,000 clones, 87% seen once. Specimen: PBMCs or T cells enriched from blood (not recorded which). These receptors all come from a woman aged 18-29 years who had recovered from COVID-19.

The J gene is TRBJ2-7, the V gene TRBV14, with 10 bases matching TRBD2. The CDR3 length is 16 residues. J was trimmed by 3 bases and V by 3 bases; bases with no gene match: 8. Germline CDR1 is SGHDN and CDR2 is FVKESK. For the CDR3, the DNA is TGTGCCAGCAGCCAGGGTCTAGCGGGGGAACACTACGAGCAGTACTTC. It translates to CASSQGLAGEHYEQYF.

This chain connects TRBV28 to TRBJ2-5; the D gene is possibly TRBD2 (6 bases). The germline CDR1 and CDR2 sequences are MDHEN and SYDVKM. V lost 1 base, J lost 1 base, and 10 bases lay in between. This CDR3 has 15 amino acids. CDR3 coding DNA: TGTGCCAGCAGTTTATCCAGCGGGCCCCAAGAGACCCAGTACTTC. Its translation: CASSLSSGPQETQYF.

Here the CDR3 DNA reads TGTGCTAGTGGTTCGCCGGGACAGGGGGACTACGAGCAGTACTTC. Translated, it gives CASGSPGQGDYEQYF. V gene TRBV12-5 combines with J gene TRBJ2-7; 11 bases fit TRBD1. The ends lost 4 bases at V and 3 bases at J; junction bases unmatched: 5. CDR1 and CDR2 (germline): LGHNT, FRNRAP. CDR3 length equals 15 residues.

The chain employs TRBV27 and TRBJ2-1; 7 bases agree with TRBD1. J gave up 4 bases and V 1 base, and 7 bases lay outside the gene matches. The CDR3 contains 16 residues. Germline loops: CDR1 MNHEY, CDR2 SMNVEV (reference sequence). Here the CDR3 DNA reads TGTGCCAGCAGTTTATTCGGACAGGCCACTTACAATGAGCAGTTCTTC. Translation: CASSLFGQATYNEQFF.

The chain links TRBV7-2 to TRBJ2-7; D is unclear. This CDR3 comprises 15 residues. Germline V gene lookup returns CDR1 SGHTA and CDR2 FQGNSA. V was pared by 5 bases and J by 2 bases, with 16 bases between. In nucleotides, the CDR3 is TGTGCCAGCAGCCTCTCCGTGGCGGATACCTACGAGCAGTACTTC. It codes for CASSLSVADTYEQYF.

The J gene is TRBJ1-2, the V gene TRBV28, with a tentative D call TRBD1 (6 bases). The CDR3 is made up of 15 amino acids. Germline loops: CDR1 MDHEN, CDR2 SYDVKM. V was shortened by 7 bases and J by 0 bases, with 15 bases between the two germline ends. The CDR3 sequence is CASTSGGQTNYGYTF. CDR3 nucleotide sequence: TGTGCCAGCACTTCCGGAGGACAGACTAACTATGGCTACACCTTC.

V and J are TRBV9 and TRBJ1-1, with 9 nucleotides matching TRBD1. Germline CDR1 SGDLS, CDR2 YYNGEE. This CDR3 contains 18 residues. After removal of 0 bases from V and 1 base from J, the junction contained 10 bases not matched to a gene. The CDR3 nucleotides read TGTGCCAGCAGCGTAGTCCCGGGACAGGGAGGTTCGAACACTGAAGCTTTCTTT. This translates into CASSVVPGQGGSNTEAFF.

V gene TRBV7-2 combines with J gene TRBJ2-3, with D maybe TRBD1 (5 bases). V was clipped by 2 bases and J by 4 bases, with 7 bases between them. In germline, CDR1 is SGHTA, CDR2 FQGNSA. This CDR3 comprises 13 residues. The CDR3 loop is CASSLSRADTQYF. The CDR3 region has the DNA TGTGCCAGCAGCTTAAGCAGGGCAGATACGCAGTATTTT.

The chain is built from TRBV19 and TRBJ2-7; D possibly corresponds to TRBD2 (6 bases). Germline CDR1 reads LNHDA; CDR2 reads SQIVND (reference sequence). CDR3 length: 15 amino acids. V was cut by 2 bases and J by 2 bases, with 13 bases left in between. For the CDR3, the DNA is TGTGCCAGTAGTATATCGGGAGATGATCCCTACGAGCAGTACTTC. This translates into CASSISGDDPYEQYF.